The clone carrying this T cell receptor beta chain was observed a single time. Its antigen is unknown. These data are taken from a study of cytomegalovirus exposure and HLA in healthy donors. Measured with immunoSEQ multiplex PCR; TCRdb has only the in-frame clones, and not every one. The sample lists about 120,000 clones; about 96% were seen once. Findings of the study overall: Investigators reported more than 150 TCR beta chains as tied to cytomegalovirus. Most sequenced TCRs were rare (though some public TCRs occurred in many donors). As confirmed in vitro, three CMV-associated chains were specific for CMV antigens.

Germline CDR1 reads DFQATT; CDR2 reads SNEGSKA (reference sequence). The ends were cut back, 1 base at V and 4 bases at J, with 3 bases in the middle. The CDR3 extends over 11 amino acids. Sequenced material: PBMCs. This receptor was obtained from a man between 18 and 29 years old in good health and CMV-seronegative. J is TRBJ2-3 and V is TRBV20-1; D is unresolved. CDR3 residues: CSARAADTQYF. CDR3 DNA: TGCAGTGCTAGAGCCGCAGATACGCAGTATTTT.